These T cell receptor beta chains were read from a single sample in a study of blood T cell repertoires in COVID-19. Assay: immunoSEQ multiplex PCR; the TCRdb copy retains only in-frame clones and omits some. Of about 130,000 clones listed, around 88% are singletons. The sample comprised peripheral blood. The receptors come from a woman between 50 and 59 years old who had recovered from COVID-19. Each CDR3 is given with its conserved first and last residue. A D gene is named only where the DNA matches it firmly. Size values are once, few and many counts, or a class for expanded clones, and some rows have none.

cdr3_aa: CASSSRLYNEQFF
cdr3_nt: TGTGCCAGCAGTTCTAGACTGTACAATGAGCAGTTCTTC
j_call: TRBJ2-1
v_call: TRBV12-3/TRBV12-4
cdr3_length: 13
d_call: -
clone_size: -

cdr3_aa: CASSGNYNEQFF
cdr3_nt: TGTGCCAGCAGTGGTAACTACAATGAGCAGTTCTTC
j_call: TRBJ2-1
v_call: TRBV2
cdr3_length: 12
d_call: -
clone_size: -

cdr3_aa: CASSVEGDWGVGGTEAFF
cdr3_nt: TGTGCCAGCAGCGTAGAAGGAGATTGGGGGGTCGGAGGCACTGAAGCTTTCTTT
j_call: TRBJ1-1
v_call: TRBV9
cdr3_length: 18
d_call: -
clone_size: -

cdr3_aa: CASSLFLAGTSGGRTDTQYF
cdr3_nt: TGCGCCAGCAGCTTGTTTCTAGCCGGGACTAGCGGGGGAAGGACAGATACGCAGTATTTT
j_call: TRBJ2-3
v_call: TRBV5-1
cdr3_length: 20
d_call: TRBD2
clone_size: -

cdr3_aa: CASSLGTHRRDTQYF
cdr3_nt: TGTGCCAGCAGCCTGGGGACTCATAGAAGGGATACGCAGTATTTT
j_call: TRBJ2-3
v_call: TRBV5-4
cdr3_length: 15
d_call: -
clone_size: -

cdr3_aa: CASSGRGTIYEQYF
cdr3_nt: TGTGCCAGCAGCGGAAGGGGGACAATCTACGAGCAGTACTTC
j_call: TRBJ2-7
v_call: TRBV7-2
cdr3_length: 14
d_call: -
clone_size: -

cdr3_aa: CASSAWTGNQPQHF
cdr3_nt: TGTGCCAGCAGCGCCTGGACAGGTAATCAGCCCCAGCATTTT
j_call: TRBJ1-5
v_call: TRBV7-2
cdr3_length: 14
d_call: TRBD1
clone_size: few

cdr3_aa: CASSLASGQGGNEQFF
cdr3_nt: TGCGCCAGCAGCTTGGCCTCCGGACAGGGTGGTAATGAGCAGTTCTTC
j_call: TRBJ2-1
v_call: TRBV5-1
cdr3_length: 16
d_call: TRBD1
clone_size: once

cdr3_aa: CSVRTGDNSPQHF
cdr3_nt: TGCAGCGTTAGGACAGGGGACAATTCGCCCCAGCATTTT
j_call: TRBJ1-5
v_call: TRBV29-1
cdr3_length: 13
d_call: TRBD1
clone_size: -

cdr3_aa: CASSEVLTALETQYF
cdr3_nt: TGTGCCAGCAGTGAAGTTTTGACAGCCTTAGAGACCCAGTACTTC
j_call: TRBJ2-5
v_call: TRBV25-1
cdr3_length: 15
d_call: -
clone_size: -

cdr3_aa: CASSQDFNSQETQYF
cdr3_nt: TGTGCCAGCAGCCAAGATTTTAACAGTCAAGAGACCCAGTACTTC
j_call: TRBJ2-5
v_call: TRBV14
cdr3_length: 15
d_call: -
clone_size: -

cdr3_aa: CASTIKRIIGRGNQPQHF
cdr3_nt: TGTGCCAGCACCATCAAAAGGATAATTGGACGGGGTAATCAGCCCCAGCATTTT
j_call: TRBJ1-5
v_call: TRBV2
cdr3_length: 18
d_call: -
clone_size: once

cdr3_aa: CAWQRAGGNTEAFF
cdr3_nt: TGTGCCTGGCAACGGGCCGGGGGGAACACTGAAGCTTTCTTT
j_call: TRBJ1-1
v_call: TRBV30
cdr3_length: 14
d_call: -
clone_size: -

cdr3_aa: CASSLTGGRDGYTF
cdr3_nt: TGTGCCAGCAGCTTGACAGGGGGTAGAGATGGCTACACCTTC
j_call: TRBJ1-2
v_call: TRBV7-9
cdr3_length: 14
d_call: TRBD1
clone_size: -